This T cell receptor beta chain derives from a study of response to subunit inactivated influenza vaccine. The germline CDR1 and CDR2 sequences are SGHKS and YYEKEE (reference sequence). V dropped 0 bases and J dropped 7 bases, with 13 bases sitting between them. This CDR3 has 15 residues. One entry per CDR3 protein, called by TCRdb with MiXCR from the RT-PCR reads. The sample gives about 500,000 distinct CDR3 sequences, around 7.9% of which show up once; about an eighth is in the top ten. This receptor was taken from a man aged 50 to 69 who received an inactivated influenza vaccine. The starting material was PBMCs from blood, obtained about 24 months after vaccination. The chain combines TRBV5-5 with TRBJ1-4; the D is unclear. The CDR3 DNA follows: TGTGCCAGCAGCTTGGGGCCGGAAAGCTGTGAAAAACTGTTTTTT. This translates into CASSLGPESCEKLFF.